This T cell receptor beta chain was obtained from a study of blood T cell repertoires in COVID-19. Turning to the study itself: Samples taken during acute and convalescent COVID-19 were collected in the United States, Italy and Spain. The cDNA or gDNA used as material had been derived from T cells, B-cell-depleted T cells, or PBMCs.

Original processing notes: Amplification of reference gene primers provided the estimated nucleated cell counts. TCRdb's table, derived via immunoSEQ multiplex PCR, lists solely in-frame clones and lacks some. V and J calls and clone size are as listed in that table; D and trimming were resolved from the DNA. Among about 320,000 clones listed, 83% were seen once. Losses at the gene ends were 1 base for V and 3 bases for J; bases not matched to a gene: 14. Germline loops: CDR1 LGHNA, CDR2 YSLEER. The CDR3 runs 18 residues. The TCR sequence derives from a woman aged 50 to 65 with acute or convalescent COVID-19. The chain has TRBV4-3 and TRBJ2-7; 8 nucleotides line up with TRBD1. Sequenced: peripheral blood. The CDR3 DNA sequence: TGCGCCAGCAGCCAAGGCGGACCCGGGACAGGCAATTTCTACGAGCAGTACTTC. Protein: CASSQGGPGTGNFYEQYF.